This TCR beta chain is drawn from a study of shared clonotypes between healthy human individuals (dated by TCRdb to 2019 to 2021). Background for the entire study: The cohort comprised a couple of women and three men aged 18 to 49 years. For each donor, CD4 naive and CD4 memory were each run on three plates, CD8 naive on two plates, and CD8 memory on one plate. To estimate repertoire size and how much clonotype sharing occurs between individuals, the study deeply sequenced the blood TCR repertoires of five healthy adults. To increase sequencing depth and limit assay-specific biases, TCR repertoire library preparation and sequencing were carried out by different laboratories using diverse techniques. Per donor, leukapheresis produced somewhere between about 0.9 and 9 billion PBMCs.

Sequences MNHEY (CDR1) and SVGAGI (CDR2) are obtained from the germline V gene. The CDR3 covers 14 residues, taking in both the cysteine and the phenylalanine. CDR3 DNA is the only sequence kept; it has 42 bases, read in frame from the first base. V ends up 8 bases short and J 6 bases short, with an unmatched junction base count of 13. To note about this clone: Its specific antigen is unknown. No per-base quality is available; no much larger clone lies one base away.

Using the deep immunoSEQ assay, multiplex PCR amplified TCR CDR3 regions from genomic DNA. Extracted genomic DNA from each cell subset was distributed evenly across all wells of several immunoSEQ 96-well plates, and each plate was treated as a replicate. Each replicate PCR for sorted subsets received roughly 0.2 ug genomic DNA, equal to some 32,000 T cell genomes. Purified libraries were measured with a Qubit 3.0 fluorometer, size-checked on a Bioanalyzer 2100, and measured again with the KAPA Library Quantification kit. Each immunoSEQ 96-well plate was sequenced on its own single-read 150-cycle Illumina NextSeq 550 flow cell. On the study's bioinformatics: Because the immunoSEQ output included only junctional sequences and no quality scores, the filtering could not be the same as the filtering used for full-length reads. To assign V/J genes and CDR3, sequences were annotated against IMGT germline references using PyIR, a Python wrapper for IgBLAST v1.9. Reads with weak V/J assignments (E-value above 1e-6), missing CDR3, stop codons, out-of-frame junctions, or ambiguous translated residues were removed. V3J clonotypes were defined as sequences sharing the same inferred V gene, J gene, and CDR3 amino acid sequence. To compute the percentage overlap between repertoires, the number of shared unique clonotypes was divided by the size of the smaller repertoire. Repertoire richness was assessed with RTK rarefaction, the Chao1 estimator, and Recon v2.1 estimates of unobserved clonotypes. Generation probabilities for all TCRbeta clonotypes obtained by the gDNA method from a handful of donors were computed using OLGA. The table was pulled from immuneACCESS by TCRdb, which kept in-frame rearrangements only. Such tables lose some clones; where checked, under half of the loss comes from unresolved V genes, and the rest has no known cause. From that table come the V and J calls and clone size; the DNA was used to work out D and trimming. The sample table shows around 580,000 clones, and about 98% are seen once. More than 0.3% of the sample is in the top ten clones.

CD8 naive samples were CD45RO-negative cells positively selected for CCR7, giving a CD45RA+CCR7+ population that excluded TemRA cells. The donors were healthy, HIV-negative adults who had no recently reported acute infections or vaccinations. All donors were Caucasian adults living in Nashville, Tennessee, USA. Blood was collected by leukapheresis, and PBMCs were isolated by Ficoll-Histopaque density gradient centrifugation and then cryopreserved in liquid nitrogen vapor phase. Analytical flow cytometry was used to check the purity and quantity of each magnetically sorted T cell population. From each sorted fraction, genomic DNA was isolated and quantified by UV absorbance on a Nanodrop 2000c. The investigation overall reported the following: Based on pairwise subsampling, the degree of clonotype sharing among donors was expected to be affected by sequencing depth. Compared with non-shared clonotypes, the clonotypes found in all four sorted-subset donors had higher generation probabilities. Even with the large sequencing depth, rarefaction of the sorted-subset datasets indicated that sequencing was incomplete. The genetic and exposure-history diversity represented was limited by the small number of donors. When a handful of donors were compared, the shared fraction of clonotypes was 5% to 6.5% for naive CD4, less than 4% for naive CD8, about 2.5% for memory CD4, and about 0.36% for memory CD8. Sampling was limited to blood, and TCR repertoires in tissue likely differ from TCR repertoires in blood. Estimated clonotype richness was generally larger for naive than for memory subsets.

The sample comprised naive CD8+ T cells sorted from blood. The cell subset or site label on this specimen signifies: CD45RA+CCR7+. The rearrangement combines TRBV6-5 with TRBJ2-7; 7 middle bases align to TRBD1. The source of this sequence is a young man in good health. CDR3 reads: CASGMPGGRFEQYF. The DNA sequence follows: TGTGCCAGCGGGATGCCAGGGGGACGATTCGAGCAGTACTTC.